This is a list of T cell receptor beta chains from one sample in a study of blood T cell repertoires in COVID-19. The protocol was immunoSEQ multiplex PCR, while the TCRdb copy is restricted to in-frame clones and leaves out a portion. The data show under 95,000 clones, about 91% seen once. Material for sequencing was peripheral blood. All receptors come from a woman aged 45-59 years with acute or convalescent COVID-19. The CDR3 runs from the conserved cysteine through the conserved F or W. D genes are given only for firm matches. Clone size is given for some rows only: seen once, a few or many times, or a class if the clone is expanded.

J gene | D gene | CDR3 length | V gene | clone size | CDR3 DNA | CDR3 protein
TRBJ1-5 | NA | 15 | TRBV19 | NA | TGTGCCAGTAGGCCGCGAGGAGGCGCCGGGAGGGCCCAGCATTTT | CASRPRGGAGRAQHF
TRBJ2-2 | NA | 15 | TRBV5-1 | NA | TGCGCCAGCAGCTTGCGGCAGGGTAACACCGGGGAGCTGTTTTTT | CASSLRQGNTGELFF
TRBJ2-1 | TRBD2 | 16 | TRBV7-2 | NA | TGTGCCAGCAGCCCTCTGGGACTAGCGGGAGGGGGAGAGCAGTTCTTC | CASSPLGLAGGGEQFF
TRBJ2-7 | TRBD2 | 17 | TRBV27 | NA | TGTGCCAGCAGTTTATCCCCAGGTGAGCGGGGGGTCTACGAGCAGTACTTC | CASSLSPGERGVYEQYF
TRBJ2-7 | NA | 14 | TRBV7-9 | NA | TGTGCCAGCAGCCAGAGCGGCGGGAACTACGAGCAGTACTTC | CASSQSGGNYEQYF
TRBJ1-2 | NA | 16 | TRBV3-1/TRBV3-2 | NA | TGTGCCAGCAGCCAAGATATCCGGGGGGCCCACTATGGCTACACCTTC | CASSQDIRGAHYGYTF
TRBJ1-1 | NA | 16 | TRBV18 | NA | TGTGCCAGCTCATCTCTGACGGGAAGGTCGAACACTGAAGCTTTCTTT | CASSSLTGRSNTEAFF
TRBJ2-6 | NA | 11 | TRBV29-1 | NA | TGCAGCGTTGAAGGAGAAGACGTCCTGACTTTC | CSVEGEDVLTF
TRBJ2-3 | TRBD2 | 15 | TRBV20-1 | NA | TGCAGTGCCAGTCCGGGACTAGCTTCCCGGATTACGCAGTATTTT | CSASPGLASRITQYF
TRBJ2-7 | NA | 14 | TRBV7-6 | NA | TGTGCCAGCAGCTTAGCGCAAGTCGGCTACGAGCAGTACTTC | CASSLAQVGYEQYF
TRBJ2-7 | NA | 15 | TRBV5-1 | NA | TGCGCCAGCAGCCTTGGGGTAGCGGCCTCCTACGAGCAGTACTTC | CASSLGVAASYEQYF
TRBJ2-7 | NA | 13 | TRBV27 | NA | TGTGCCAGCAAGCTTGCGACAGGCTACGAGCAGTACTTC | CASKLATGYEQYF
TRBJ1-6 | NA | 13 | TRBV5-1 | NA | TGCGCCAGCAGCTCGGGAGGGAATTCACCCCTCCACTTT | CASSSGGNSPLHF
TRBJ1-1 | TRBD1 | 19 | TRBV6-2/TRBV6-3 | NA | TGTGCCAGCAGTTACTCAATAAGGGGAGGTTACAGGGGGCAAAATGAAGCTTTCTTT | CASSYSIRGGYRGQNEAFF
TRBJ2-3 | TRBD1 | 14 | TRBV5-6 | NA | TGTGCCAGCAGCTTTTGGTACAGGGGAGATACGCAGTATTTT | CASSFWYRGDTQYF
TRBJ2-3 | NA | 17 | TRBV7-9 | NA | TGTGCCAGCAGCTTGGGGACATTGCCGGGCCCCACAGATACGCAGTATTTT | CASSLGTLPGPTDTQYF
TRBJ1-2 | NA | 15 | TRBV7-8 | NA | TGTGCCAGCAGCCCCCCCGGACGGGAGAACTATGGCTACACCTTC | CASSPPGRENYGYTF
TRBJ1-1 | NA | 12 | TRBV5-1 | once | TGCGCCAGCATTGGGCTGAACACTGAAGCTTTCTTT | CASIGLNTEAFF
TRBJ1-5 | TRBD1 | 16 | TRBV19 | NA | TGTGCCAGTAGTATTGAAGGACAGGGGTACAATCAGCCCCAGCATTTT | CASSIEGQGYNQPQHF
TRBJ1-4 | TRBD1 | 15 | TRBV4-1 | once | TGCGCCAGCAGCCAAGATTGGGGGACAGACAAAAAACTGTTTTTT | CASSQDWGTDKKLFF
TRBJ2-7 | TRBD2 | 17 | TRBV3-1/TRBV3-2 | NA | TGTGCCAGCAGCCAGGGGCTAGCGGGAGTCCATGGGGGGGAGCAGTACTTC | CASSQGLAGVHGGEQYF
TRBJ2-3 | TRBD2 | 15 | TRBV30 | NA | TGTGCCTGGAGTGTAATAGCGGGAGGGGTAGATACGCAGTATTTT | CAWSVIAGGVDTQYF
TRBJ2-1 | TRBD2 | 17 | TRBV3-1/TRBV3-2 | once | TGTGCCAGCAGCGTTCAGAGACTAGCGGGGCCAGCGGGTGAGCAGTTCTTC | CASSVQRLAGPAGEQFF
TRBJ1-6 | NA | 13 | TRBV3-1/TRBV3-2 | NA | TGTGCCAGCAGCCATAATCTTTATTCACCCCTCCACTTT | CASSHNLYSPLHF
TRBJ2-3 | TRBD2 | 17 | TRBV19 | once | TGTGCCAGTAGTATGCGTTGGGGCGGGAGGGCGTCAGATACGCAGTATTTT | CASSMRWGGRASDTQYF
TRBJ1-1 | NA | 13 | TRBV7-9 | NA | TGTGCCAGCACCAGGACAACCAACACTGAAGCTTTCTTT | CASTRTTNTEAFF
TRBJ1-5 | NA | 16 | TRBV19 | NA | TGTGCCAGTAGTATAGATCCGCCGACAAGAAATCAGCCCCAGCATTTT | CASSIDPPTRNQPQHF
TRBJ1-1 | TRBD1 | 17 | TRBV4-1 | NA | TGCGCCAGCAGCTTCGAAAGACGGACAGGGCGGGGAACTGAAGCTTTCTTT | CASSFERRTGRGTEAFF
TRBJ2-7 | TRBD1 | 13 | TRBV30 | NA | TGTGCCTGGAGGGGACAGGGGATATACGAGCAGTACTTC | CAWRGQGIYEQYF
TRBJ2-7 | NA | 16 | TRBV18 | NA | TGTGCCAGCTCACCATTGGCAGGGCCTTCCTCCTACGAGCAGTACTTC | CASSPLAGPSSYEQYF
TRBJ2-5 | NA | 15 | TRBV5-1 | NA | TGCGCCAGCAGCTCCACGGGAATCACGACGGAGACCCAGTACTTC | CASSSTGITTETQYF